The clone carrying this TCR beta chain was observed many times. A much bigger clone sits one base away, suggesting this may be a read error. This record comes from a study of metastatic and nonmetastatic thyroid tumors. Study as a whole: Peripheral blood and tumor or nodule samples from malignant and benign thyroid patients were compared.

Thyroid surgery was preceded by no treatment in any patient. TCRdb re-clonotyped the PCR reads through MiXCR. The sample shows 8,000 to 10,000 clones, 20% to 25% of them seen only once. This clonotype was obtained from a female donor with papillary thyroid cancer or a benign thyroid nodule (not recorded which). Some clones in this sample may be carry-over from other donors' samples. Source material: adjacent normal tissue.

This CDR3 is CASMVDRSEQYF. The CDR3 DNA follows: TGTGCCAGCATGGTGGACAGGAGCGAGCAGTACTTC. The chain employs TRBV7-2 and TRBJ2-7; 7 bases are shared with TRBD1. Germline V lookup: CDR1 SGHTA, CDR2 FQGNSA. After removal of 7 bases from V and 6 bases from J, the junction contained 6 bases not matched to a gene. The length of the CDR3 is 12 residues.